The TCR beta chain under discussion was sequenced for a study of blood T cell repertoires in COVID-19. At the level of the study: COVID-19 samples collected from the United States, Italy and Spain covered acute and convalescent phases.

Sequencing used immunoSEQ multiplex PCR; TCRdb keeps in-frame clones, though not all of them. The sample holds more than 200,000 clones, 80% to 90% seen once. The sequence was collected from a woman over 75 with acute or convalescent COVID-19. Sequenced material: peripheral blood.

For the CDR3, the DNA is TGTGCCAGCAGTCCGAGGAGCTCCTATAATTCACCCCTCCACTTT. It codes for CASSPRSSYNSPLHF. V is TRBV28 and J is TRBJ1-6; no reliable D call. Germline-derived CDR1 and CDR2 are MDHEN and SYDVKM. The V and J ends lost 5 bases and 0 bases respectively, with 8 bases between them. The CDR3 covers 15 residues.